This T cell receptor beta chain was identified in a study of cytomegalovirus exposure and HLA in healthy donors. Overall study results and limits: The study flagged about 150 TCR beta chains as cytomegalovirus-associated. Confirmation in vitro established that three CMV-associated chains were specific for CMV antigens. The classifier reportedly diagnosed cytomegalovirus status with high sensitivity and specificity.

TCRdb's copy holds only in-frame clones and misses some; the assay was immunoSEQ multiplex PCR. The sample holds 100,000 to 130,000 clones, nearly 97% seen once. On this clone itself: Its antigen is still unknown.

The CDR3 runs to 16 residues. Germline CDR1 reads SGHDT; CDR2 reads YYEEEE. With V trimmed by 4 bases and J by 3 bases, 6 bases remained unmatched. The rearrangement joins TRBV5-6 to TRBJ2-1; 11 bases line up with TRBD2. This sequence originates from a young woman in good health and CMV-seronegative. Sequenced: PBMCs. The CDR3 loop reads CASSARLAGSYNEQFF. The CDR3 DNA reads as TGTGCCAGCAGCGCAAGACTAGCGGGGAGCTACAATGAGCAGTTCTTC.